This paragraph reports one T cell receptor (beta chain). This sample was taken from a study of blood T cell repertoires in COVID-19. Clones were sequenced by immunoSEQ multiplex PCR, and TCRdb holds only the in-frame ones, with some missing. The table lists fewer than 300,000 clones, approximately 89% of them singletons. The TCR comes from a woman aged 30 to 39 with COVID-19, enrolled during active disease. Input material: peripheral blood.

The CDR3 loop reads CASSFDAGVYDYTF. The CDR3 nucleotides are TGTGCCAGCAGCTTTGACGCCGGGGTCTACGACTACACCTTC. J is TRBJ1-2 and V is TRBV5-6; D is uncertain. CDR1 is SGHDT, CDR2 YYEEEE, per germline. CDR3 size: 14 residues. V was pared by 2 bases and J by 10 bases, with 18 bases between.